The rows below give T cell receptor beta chains drawn from one sample of a study of T cell repertoires in cytomegalovirus infection. From the reads, TCRdb called clonotypes with MiXCR, one entry per CDR3 protein. The sample lists approximately 750,000 distinct CDR3 sequences; 35% to 40% were seen once. Specimen: PBMCs. These receptors originate from a human donor in good health (CMV status not recorded). Some clones in this sample may be carry-over from other donors' samples. The conserved cysteine and the conserved F or W are not part of the CDR3 here. D genes are given only for firm matches. Clone sizes are given selectively: once, few, many, or a class where the clone is expanded.

d_gene,v_gene,abundance,CDR3aa
-,TRBV12-3/TRBV12-4,-,ASSLSHQQPQH
-,TRBV2,many,ASSVTYEQY
-,TRBV6-6,few,ASIHSGFNEQF
-,TRBV6-6,few,ASSKEGLTQY
TRBD2,TRBV6-2/TRBV6-3,few,ASSRLAGGPQY
TRBD1,TRBV19,few,ASGRTGSFGNEQF
-,TRBV11-2,-,ASSLGGAGLYNEQF
-,TRBV10-3,-,AISERSNEQF
TRBD1,TRBV6-6,-,ASTPTDRGSYEQY
TRBD2,TRBV20-1,-,SAPGRRGVYNEQF
-,TRBV7-9,few,ASSSPGDLFADTQY
-,TRBV7-2,few,ASSLYVTVYEQY
-,TRBV2,-,ASSENAGGKGEAF
-,TRBV28,few,ASRRQAGSYEQY
-,TRBV7-2,many,ASSLMRHDNSPLH
TRBD2,TRBV6-1,many,ASSEVVASGTGSDTQY
-,TRBV28,few,ASSYRVQPQH
TRBD1,TRBV5-1,-,ASSLVAGTAGANVLT
TRBD1,TRBV7-2,many,ASSLYSSTGGNTEAF
-,TRBV7-8,few,ASSVTGVSNEQF
TRBD2,TRBV7-9,-,ASSLTSGVIYEQY
-,TRBV7-6,-,ASTPQRGSYEQY
-,TRBV10-3,-,ACRDGNYTQY
-,TRBV6-5,-,STLRGGYGST
-,TRBV20-1,few,SAREGPETQY
-,TRBV14,few,ASSQDWSVLGDTIY
-,TRBV7-9,-,ASSLCGLDEKLF
-,TRBV4-1,few,ASSQDQATEAF
-,TRBV5-8,-,ASSLGGVYT
-,TRBV28,-,ASSFFAGSGYGYT
-,TRBV7-2,many,ASSLLGDLREQY
-,TRBV6-6,-,ASSHHMDEQY
-,TRBV27,few,ASSPSRTGETQY
-,TRBV18,few,ASSPEEFQGWVYEQY
-,TRBV6-5,few,ASRGERVRGRQPQH
-,TRBV12-3/TRBV12-4,few,ASSRTVSYEQY
-,TRBV6-5,-,ASSYSLPGSEQF
-,TRBV7-9,-,ASSTPGPPTNYGYT
-,TRBV24-1,-,ATSGQFNTGELF
-,TRBV28,-,ASSFSTASTDTQY
-,TRBV7-6,few,ASRPSGHTDEQF
TRBD2,TRBV4-1,-,SSSPSGRVNEQF
-,TRBV5-1,-,DSSFVSWSTDTQY
-,TRBV20-1,-,GGSGGDWTEAF
-,TRBV14,-,ASRTGLSSGNTIY
-,TRBV18,-,ASSPEGSGNTIY
TRBD2,TRBV2,few,ASIGGVADTQY
-,TRBV5-5,-,ASSSLWGESNGYTEAF
-,TRBV25-1,-,ASSERTISEKLF
-,TRBV19,-,ASSGRQVVDGYT
TRBD1,TRBV11-2,-,DSSSGRGQEAF
-,TRBV25-1,few,ASSASGPTGSGEKLF
TRBD2,TRBV20-1,-,SARTAGGRETQY
-,TRBV4-1,few,ASSQVSLSGYT
-,TRBV19,-,ASNTGGADTEAF